The subject of this entry is one TCR beta chain. Its antigen is undetermined. This entry belongs to a study of T cell repertoires in cytomegalovirus infection. Study background: Carrying CMV and the relevant HLA type showed in public TCR beta signatures.

TCRdb used MiXCR to reprocess the reads, holding one entry per CDR3 protein. The data hold 550,000 to 700,000 distinct CDR3 sequences, with about 40% observed a single time. Study-level points and caveats: Dominant in the ex vivo response were TCR beta clonotypes restricted by HLA-C and specific for CMV.

V gave up 0 bases and J gave up 5 bases; unmatched junction bases: 4. The CDR3 length is 15 residues. Per germline, CDR1 DFQATT and CDR2 SNEGSKA (reference sequence). The chain is built from TRBV20-1 and TRBJ2-1; 10 positions match TRBD2. This specimen consisted of cultured PBMCs, obtained from culture after CMV antigen stimulation. This clonotype was sampled from a human donor in good health (CMV status not recorded). Some clones in this sample may be carry-over from other donors' samples. The CDR3: CSARDPTSGHNEQFF. The CDR3 bases are TGCAGTGCTAGAGATCCGACTAGCGGGCACAATGAGCAGTTCTTC.